The 30 T cell receptor beta chains given below trace back to one sample, sequenced in a study of tumor-infiltrating lymphocytes in primary liver carcinoma. Unsorted bulk tissue (roughly 20-31 mg) underwent RNA and DNA co-extraction. From approximately 530 ng of total RNA, TCR beta-specific cDNA was reverse-transcribed using a constant-region primer. Libraries covering TCR beta were generated through three nested multiplex PCR rounds (using a slightly modified ARM-PCR). Forward primers for TRBV1-TRBV30 and a C-beta reverse primer served the first two PCR rounds, at around 9 cycles each. TCRdb analysed the multiplex PCR reads with MiXCR anew, one entry per CDR3 protein. The data hold some 95,000 distinct CDR3 sequences, with roughly 70% observed a single time. The sequencing sample was made of tumor-adjacent normal liver tissue. The receptors originated from a man aged 35-49 years with primary liver carcinoma and hepatitis B virus infection.

As for this clonotype: A much larger clone is a single base away; this may be a read error. The chain is built from TRBV10-1 and TRBJ2-3, with TRBD2 matching over 8 bases. J lost 6 bases, V lost 4 bases, and 15 bases had no gene match. This CDR3 comprises 17 residues. The germline CDR1 and CDR2 sequences are WNHNN and SYGVQD (reference sequence). The CDR3: CASSGLTVTGGPDTQYF. Written as DNA, the CDR3 is TGCGCCAGCAGTGGCCTCACGGTAACGGGAGGGCCGGATACGCAGTATTTT.

Only a few counts were recorded for this clonotype. The chain has TRBV5-1 and TRBJ2-7; D may match TRBD1 or TRBD2 (6 bases each). CDR3 length: 15 residues. From germline, CDR1 is SGHRS and CDR2 YFSETQ. The V end lost 4 bases, the J end lost 5 bases, and 19 bases lay between the germline ends. The CDR3 coding sequence is TGCGCCAGCAGCAGGGGGGACGGAGTTTCCCACGAGCAGTACTTC. Encoded protein: CASSRGDGVSHEQYF.

The chain has TRBV12-3 or TRBV12-4 and TRBJ1-1; D unclear. This CDR3 comprises 15 residues. V lost 3 bases to trimming and J lost 4 bases, with 15 bases between them. The CDR3 reads CASSFSGEGVTEAFF. Here the CDR3 DNA reads TGTGCCAGCAGTTTTAGTGGAGAGGGCGTCACTGAAGCTTTCTTT.

Notes on this clonotype: Possible read error: a much larger clone is one base away. CDR3 amino acids: CASSSPGRSGQPRHF. CDR3 nucleotides: TGTGCCAGCAGTTCCCCCGGAAGGTCGGGGCAGCCCCGGCATTTT. The chain recombines TRBV28 with TRBJ1-5; TRBD1 is a possible D gene (5 bases). The CDR3 covers 15 residues. Germline lookup yields CDR1 MDHEN and CDR2 SYDVKM.

A remark on this clonotype: Just one base apart from a much larger clone, this may be a read error. The rearrangement links TRBV10-2 to TRBJ1-5; D call uncertain. The CDR3 has 12 residues. Germline V gene data show CDR1 as WSHSY and CDR2 as SAAADI. CDR3: CDSSLPGQPQHF. CDR3 DNA: TGCGACAGCAGTCTCCCGGGGCAGCCCCAGCATTTT.

Comments on this clonotype: The CDR3 ends on some other residue instead of the conserved phenylalanine or tryptophan, so this is likely a read error. It is unclear where the CDR3 begins or ends on the DNA, so no DNA is shown, and the CDR3 is as TCRdb lists it. The V gene is TRBV12-3 or TRBV12-4, the J gene TRBJ2-7. The CDR3 numbers 12 amino acids, ends counted. The CDR3 here is CASSLPYGEQHY.

This clonotype was seen a single time. Compared with germline, one end of the junction differs, possibly owing to a read error. The chain links TRBV4-1 to TRBJ2-2, with D maybe TRBD2 (6 bases). Germline CDR1 and CDR2: MGHRA and YSYEKL. The CDR3 sequence is 13 residues long. CDR3: CANSQGQGGELLF. The CDR3 nucleotides are TGCGCCAACAGCCAAGGGCAAGGCGGGGAGCTGTTGTTT.

To note about this clonotype: This clone may be a read error of a much larger clone one base away. The chain employs TRBV10-3 and TRBJ2-2; the match to TRBD2 covers 7 bases. J gave up 4 bases and V 8 bases, and 7 bases lay outside the gene matches. CDR1 is ENHRY, CDR2 SYGVKD, per germline. The CDR3 is made up of 14 amino acids. CDR3 amino acids: CAIQLGEGTGELFF. The CDR3 DNA is TGTGCCATCCAATTGGGGGAGGGCACCGGGGAGCTGTTTTTT.

A word on this clonotype: Its ends do not fully match the called genes, so a read error is possible. The chain carries TRBV11-2 and TRBJ2-5; D is possibly TRBD2 (6 bases). Germline V CDR1 and CDR2: SGHAT, FQNNGV. The CDR3 runs to 15 residues. In DNA form, the CDR3 reads TGTGCTAGCAGCTTAAGGCCCGGGGACGGGGAGGCCCAATACTTC. Translation: CASSLRPGDGEAQYF.

For this clonotype: A read error may explain this, as a much larger clone is one base away. The rearrangement links TRBV10-1 to TRBJ1-1; D uncertain. V dropped 0 bases and J dropped 10 bases, with 18 bases sitting between them. This CDR3 is 15 amino acids long. Germline lookup yields CDR1 WNHNN and CDR2 SYGVQD (reference sequence). CDR3 in DNA: TGCGCCAGCAGTGAGTCGGAATGGGGAACACAAGGAGCTTTCTTT. It codes for CASSESEWGTQGAFF.

Notes on this clonotype: A read error is possible here, since a much larger clone lies one base away. The chain carries TRBV10-1 and TRBJ1-5; the D gene is possibly TRBD1 (5 bases). Germline V gives CDR1 WNHNN, CDR2 SYGVQD (reference sequence). This CDR3 has 13 residues. In DNA form, the CDR3 reads TGCGCCAGCAGTGAGGGGGGGAGCCAGCCCCATCATTTT. Amino acids: CASSEGGSQPHHF.

This clonotype came up once. A read error may produce the germline difference seen at one junction end. The CDR3 DNA is TGTGTCAGCAGCCTCTCCAGCTCCTACGAGCAGTACTTC. It encodes CVSSLSSSYEQYF. V and J are TRBV7-9 and TRBJ2-7; D gene uncertain. The CDR3 is 13 amino acids. Germline CDR1 SEHNR, CDR2 FQNEAQ (reference sequence).

Points on this clonotype: It may be a read error: a sequence one base away is much more abundant. This sequence joins TRBV11-2 and TRBJ2-1; 9 positions agree with TRBD2. The CDR3 is made up of 15 amino acids. Germline assignment: CDR1 SGHAT and CDR2 FQNNGV. The CDR3 loop is CAGSPRLADYNEQFF. The CDR3 DNA follows: TGTGCCGGCAGCCCGAGACTAGCGGACTACAATGAGCAGTTCTTC.

Notes on this clonotype: One end of the junction is discordant with germline, which a read error may explain. This rearrangement joins TRBV23-1 to TRBJ2-1; 7 bases align to TRBD2. TRBV23-1 counts as an open reading frame of uncertain function. The CDR3 is 15 amino acids. In DNA form, the CDR3 reads TGCGCCAGCAGTCCCGGGACTAAATCAAGTGTTGAGCAGCTCTTC. Translation gives CASSPGTKSSVEQLF.

The sample holds many counts of this clonotype. This chain uses TRBV27 with TRBJ2-5, with 11 bases aligning to TRBD2. This CDR3 comprises 19 residues. V lost 4 bases and J lost 4; bases outside the gene matches: 17. Germline V gene sequence: CDR1 MNHEY, CDR2 SMNVEV (reference sequence). As DNA, the CDR3 is TGTGCCAGCAGTTCCCTTAAAACCCGACTAGCGGGAACCAGAGAGACCCAGTACTTC. Translated: CASSSLKTRLAGTRETQYF.

Many counts were recorded for this clonotype. V usage is TRBV6-6 and J usage is TRBJ2-7; D may correspond to TRBD1 or TRBD2 (5 bases each). The V and J ends lost 6 bases and 2 bases respectively, with 14 bases between them. The CDR3 is made up of 14 amino acids. The germline CDR1 and CDR2 sequences are MNHNY and SVGAGI (reference sequence). This CDR3 is CASSPGTPTYEQYF. The CDR3 DNA reads TGTGCCAGCAGCCCCGGGACGCCGACCTACGAGCAGTACTTC.

This clonotype has a count of ten or more. This chain uses TRBV29-1 with TRBJ2-7, with TRBD2 matching over 14 bases. Losses at the gene ends were 1 base for V and 2 bases for J; bases not matched to a gene: 1. This CDR3 has 15 residues. Germline CDR1 reads SQVTM; CDR2 reads ANQGSEA. For the CDR3, the DNA is TGCAGCGTTGAAGGACTAGCGGGAGGGACCTACGAGCAGTACTTC. As protein: CSVEGLAGGTYEQYF.

A word on this clonotype: The junction does not match germline at one end; this may be a read error. The chain has TRBV11-2 and TRBJ2-3; 8 nucleotides agree with TRBD1. CDR1 is SGHAT and CDR2 is FQNNGV in the germline V gene. This CDR3 has 15 residues. The CDR3 nucleotides read TGTGCCAGCAGCTATCAGGGGGCGCAATCAGATACTCAGTATTTT. It yields the protein CASSYQGAQSDTQYF.

This clonotype was counted ten times or more. The rearrangement joins TRBV4-1 to TRBJ2-1; 7 bases fit TRBD2. The CDR3 sequence is 15 residues long. Losses at the gene ends were 4 bases for V and 8 bases for J; bases not matched to a gene: 11. Germline CDR1 reads MGHRA; CDR2 reads YSYEKL. In DNA form, the CDR3 reads TGCGCCAGCAGCCCCCCAAGGGGAGGGTACGATGAGCAGTTCTTC. Its translation: CASSPPRGGYDEQFF.

There are many counts of this clonotype. The chain links TRBV6-1 to TRBJ2-3; D perhaps matches TRBD1 (6 bases). Germline V lookup: CDR1 MNHNS, CDR2 SASEGT. V dropped 8 bases and J dropped 5 bases, with 17 bases sitting between them. This CDR3 region has 14 residues. CDR3 loop: CASGAYRVQDTQYF. The CDR3 nucleotides read TGTGCCAGCGGAGCATACAGGGTGCAAGATACGCAGTATTTT.

With respect to this clonotype: An end of the junction differs from the germline gene, which may be a read error. The rearrangement joins TRBV6-2 or TRBV6-3 to TRBJ2-7, with 7 bases matching TRBD2. Germline CDR1 is MNHEY and CDR2 is SVGEGT. There are 14 residues in the CDR3. The CDR3 region is CACSYSREPYEQYF. Written as DNA, the CDR3 is TGTGCCTGCAGTTACTCGCGGGAGCCCTACGAGCAATACTTC.

This clonotype was seen more than once but under ten times. A much bigger clone sits one base away, suggesting this may be a read error. V gene TRBV6-1 combines with J gene TRBJ2-7; TRBD1 aligns across 7 bases. J gave up 6 bases and V 1 base, and 15 bases lay outside the gene matches. Per the germline V gene, CDR1 is MNHNS and CDR2 is SASEGT. This CDR3 contains 17 residues. CDR3 DNA: TGTGCCAGCAGTGAAGTTGACAGGGTGACCGCTACGGTCGAGCAGTACTTC. Its translation: CASSEVDRVTATVEQYF.

Turning to this clonotype: A much larger clone sits a single nucleotide away, making a read error possible. DNA of the CDR3: TGTGCCAGCAGTCTCCTTTTTTACGAGCAGTACTTC. This sequence encodes CASSLLFYEQYF. The chain joins TRBV12-3 or TRBV12-4 to TRBJ2-7; D is unclear. The CDR3 contains 12 residues. V shed 5 bases and J shed 4 bases, with 9 bases lying between them.

This clonotype has just a few counts. This chain uses TRBV1 with TRBJ2-1; the table names TRBD1, a call not compared with the DNA. TRBV1 is an annotated pseudogene. The CDR3 is made up of 19 amino acids. The CDR3 protein is CTSSQDLDRTGNTYNEQFF. The CDR3 coding sequence is TGCACCAGCAGCCAAGATCTTGATAGGACAGGGAACACCTACAATGAGCAGTTCTTC.

About this clonotype: With a much larger clone just one base away, this may be a read error. This chain joins TRBV28 and TRBJ2-4; 11 bases match TRBD2. V was clipped by 8 bases and J by 0 bases; unmatched bases: 12. There are 18 residues in the CDR3. Per the germline V gene, CDR1 is MDHEN and CDR2 is SYDVKM. The CDR3 nucleotides are TGTGCCAGCGGCCGGGGACTAGCGGTCCTCCTAGCCAAAAACATTCAGTACTTC. As protein: CASGRGLAVLLAKNIQYF.

As concerns this clonotype: At one end, the junction sequence differs from germline, possibly due to a read error. The V gene is TRBV7-9, the J gene TRBJ2-2, with D tentatively TRBD1 (5 bases). The CDR3 loop spans 15 amino acids. Germline V lookup: CDR1 SEHNR, CDR2 FQNEAQ (reference sequence). CDR3: CANSLKGRNTGELFF. Written as DNA, the CDR3 is TGTGCCAACAGCTTGAAGGGGCGGAACACCGGGGAGCTGTTTTTT.

Note on this clonotype: Because the CDR3 is missing its conserved closing phenylalanine or tryptophan, this is likely a read error. V is TRBV29-1 and J is TRBJ2-1; TRBD2 aligns across 9 bases. The CDR3 contains 15 residues. The trim removed 0 bases at V and 7 bases at J, leaving 7 bases unmatched. Germline V gives CDR1 SQVTM, CDR2 ANQGSEA. The CDR3 is CSVEDSSGRLNEQFY. In DNA, the CDR3 is TGCAGCGTTGAAGATAGTAGCGGGAGACTGAATGAGCAGTTCTAC.

Regarding this clonotype: As the CDR3 is not closed by the conserved phenylalanine or tryptophan, this likely results from a read error. The rearrangement joins TRBV7-8 to TRBJ1-5; D might be TRBD1 (5 bases). V lost 3 bases and J lost 0, with 9 bases in between. CDR3 length equals 15 residues. Germline CDR1 SGHVS, CDR2 FQNEAQ. This CDR3 reads CASSLGLNSNQPQHL. CDR3 nucleotides: TGTGCCAGCAGCTTGGGACTGAATAGCAATCAGCCCCAGCATCTT.

A word on this clonotype: At one end, the junction sequence differs from germline, possibly due to a read error. J is TRBJ2-3 and V is TRBV11-2, with D uncertain. The germline CDR1 and CDR2 sequences are SGHAT and FQNNGV. The CDR3 has 13 amino acids. The CDR3 DNA sequence: TGTGCCAGCAGCTTAGGGGTCACAGATATGCAGTATTTT. Residues: CASSLGVTDMQYF.

This clonotype was counted between two and nine times. A much more abundant neighbour one base away suggests this may be a read error. This chain links TRBV6-5 with TRBJ2-5; TRBD1 matches 9 bases. In germline, CDR1 is MNHEY, CDR2 SVGAGI. The CDR3 length is 15 residues. V shed 6 bases, J shed 5 bases, and the junction held 10 bases outside the gene matches. The chain's CDR3 is CASSSGTGTTETQYF. CDR3 nucleotides: TGTGCCAGCAGCAGTGGGACAGGGACGACGGAGACCCAGTACTTC.